This T cell receptor (beta chain) was obtained from a study of shared clonotypes between healthy human individuals. The CDR3 loop spans 14 amino acids. The ends were cut back, 0 bases at V and 2 bases at J, with 7 bases in the middle. The germline V gene has CDR1 MNHEY and CDR2 SMNVEV (reference sequence). Around 90 million PBMCs served as the genomic DNA source for unsorted samples. This clone occurred many times. The assay was carried out at the deep level. Original methodology: Filtering was not the same, since immunoSEQ gave junction-only sequences without quality scores. Data came from immunoSEQ multiplex PCR; TCRdb stores just in-frame clones and leaves some out. From that table come the V and J calls and clone size; the DNA was used to work out D and trimming. The repertoire has about 470,000 clones, 79% of them found once; the top ten carry around 13%.

The rearrangement links TRBV27 to TRBJ2-5; D possibly corresponds to TRBD2 (6 bases). The TCR was taken from a woman aged 40 to 50 in good health. Some clones in this sample may be carry-over from other donors' samples. Sequences were obtained from PBMCs. The CDR3 is CASSLSGRQETQYF. In DNA form, the CDR3 reads TGTGCCAGCAGTTTATCCGGGAGACAAGAGACCCAGTACTTC.